This T cell receptor (beta chain) was identified in a study of T-cell memory formation after mild COVID-19. Points from the study as a whole: Cross-reactive memory seemingly joined, as some responding clones were found in pre-infection memory. Confirmation of SARS-CoV-2 specificity was lacking for second-wave clones peaking day 37.

Notes on this clonotype: Its antigen is as yet unknown.

One entry per CDR3 protein results from TCRdb running MiXCR on the 5' RACE reads. The table records around 530,000 distinct CDR3 sequences, about 20% of them present only once. Sequencing was performed on PBMCs or a T cell subset sorted from them (not recorded which). This sequence was found in an adult woman who had mild COVID-19 (a few samples of this study predate the infection). Cell type and time point are not known.

CDR3 amino acids: CASSQDHWRGNYGYTF. The CDR3, as DNA: TGTGCCAGCAGCCAAGATCATTGGAGGGGGAACTATGGCTACACCTTC. The chain joins TRBV4-2 to TRBJ1-2; maybe TRBD1 (6 bases). V gave up 0 bases and J gave up 2 bases, with 13 bases separating them. CDR1 LGHNA and CDR2 YNFKEQ come from the germline V gene. The CDR3 contains 16 residues.